This T cell receptor (beta chain) appears in the sequencing data of a study of Graves' ophthalmopathy and Graves' hyperthyroidism. Notes on this clonotype: Its antigen remains unknown.

Study conclusions and caveats: At 65% to 71% sensitivity and 72.22% specificity, the model predicted progression of the ophthalmopathy.

Clinicians made diagnoses from clinical symptoms, serum thyroxine, TRAb, thyroid ultrasound and orbital computed tomography. Out of around 9.7 ml of fresh peripheral blood, PBMCs were obtained. The CDR3 runs 11 residues. In germline, CDR1 is SEHNR, CDR2 FQNEAQ (reference sequence). V was cut by 6 bases and J by 6 bases, with 9 bases left in between. RNA transcripts provided the template for amplifying TCR beta CDR3 regions. Second-round multiplex PCR followed a first-round RT-PCR using HTBI primers. TCRdb processed the multiplex PCR reads anew with MiXCR; each CDR3 protein has one entry. This sample has about 740,000 distinct CDR3 sequences; 40% occur once, and the top ten carry 44%.

What was sequenced was peripheral blood. This sequence originates from an adult man with Graves' ophthalmopathy. This chain joins TRBV7-9 and TRBJ2-7; weak D call: TRBD2 (5 bases). For the CDR3, the DNA is TGTGCCAGCAGTTGGAGGAGCGAGCAGTACTTC. Protein: CASSWRSEQYF.